This T cell receptor beta chain was captured in a study of T cells expressing NK-cell markers. Study in general: Underlying the TCR beta repertoires were sorted CD3+CD56+NKG2C+, CD3+CD56+NKG2C- and CD3+CD56-NKG2C+ T cells. Among the eight sequenced donors, seven tested HCMV-seropositive and one tested seronegative. Study results and limitations: As a fraction of CD8+ T cells, dominant NKG2C+ clonotypes reached roughly 1.0-7.5% in 5 or 6 donors. These same clonotypes (in four donors) also led the CD3+CD56-NKG2C+ fraction.

Regarding this clonotype: Its target is unknown.

One entry per CDR3 protein, without DNA, is what TCRdb gives after re-calling the 5' RACE reads. The sample totals approximately 420,000 distinct CDR3 sequences. From germline, CDR1 is MGHDK and CDR2 SYGVNS. This CDR3 region has 15 residues. The receptor was derived from a woman in her forties or fifties in good health. The sequencing input was blood T cells: a sorted CD56 or NKG2C T cell subset, CD4+ or CD8+ T cells, or bulk PBMC T cells (not recorded which). The chain links TRBV25-1 to TRBJ2-1. The CDR3 here is CASSPVVRSYNEQFF.